This note documents a single T cell receptor beta chain sequence. The sample is drawn from a study of Graves' ophthalmopathy and Graves' hyperthyroidism. As the template, RNA transcripts were used to amplify TCR beta CDR3 regions. First-round RT-PCR employed HTBI primers, with a second-round multiplex PCR after it. MiXCR was run by TCRdb on the multiplex PCR reads, yielding one entry per CDR3 protein. Of about 700,000 distinct CDR3 sequences listed, approximately 40% are singletons. This CDR3 is built from 15 residues. Germline V lookup: CDR1 SEHNR, CDR2 FQNEAQ (reference sequence). V dropped 5 bases and J dropped 3 bases, with 14 bases sitting between them.

This chain connects TRBV7-9 to TRBJ1-5; perhaps TRBD1 as D (6 bases). The clonotype was recovered from an adult man with Graves' ophthalmopathy. Sequencing was performed on peripheral blood. CDR3 nucleotides: TGTGCCAGCAGCCAGGGGCCCTCTCACAATCAGCCCCAGCATTTT. Translated, it gives CASSQGPSHNQPQHF.